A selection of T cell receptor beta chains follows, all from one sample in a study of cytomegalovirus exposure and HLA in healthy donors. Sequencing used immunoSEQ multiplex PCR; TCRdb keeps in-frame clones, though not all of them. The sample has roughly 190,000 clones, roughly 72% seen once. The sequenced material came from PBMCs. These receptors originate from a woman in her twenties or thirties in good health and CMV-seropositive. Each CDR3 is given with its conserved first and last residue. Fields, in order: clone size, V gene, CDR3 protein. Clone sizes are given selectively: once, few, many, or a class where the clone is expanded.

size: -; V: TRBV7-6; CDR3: CASSLGFPGLAGVGEQFF
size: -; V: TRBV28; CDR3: CASSLNSEIYNEQFF
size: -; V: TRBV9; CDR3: CASSPPGGTSGLPQTQYF
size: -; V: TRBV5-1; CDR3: CASSLVSGASNEQFF
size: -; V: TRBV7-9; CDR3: CASSLDSSEAFF
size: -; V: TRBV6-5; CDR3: CASSTDRVYVETQYF
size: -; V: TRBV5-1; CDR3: CASGEIRTVYNEQFF
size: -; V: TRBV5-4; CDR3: CATRGQGIPYEQYF
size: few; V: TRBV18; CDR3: CASSYQGHANTGELFF
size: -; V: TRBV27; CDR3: CASSPRTSGRALDEQFF
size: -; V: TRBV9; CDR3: CASSAGTEGAAFF
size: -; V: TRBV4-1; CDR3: CASSRRVEGPYGYTF
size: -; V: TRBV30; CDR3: CALLALGGSYNEQFF
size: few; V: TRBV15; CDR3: CATSRDYYRDSSTGELFF
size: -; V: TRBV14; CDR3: CASSQGKFAGGGDTQYF
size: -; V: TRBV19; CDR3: CASSMGQGSGDEQYF
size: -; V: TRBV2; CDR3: CASRPMAGATNYGYTF
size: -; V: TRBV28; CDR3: CASSTPGDSYEQYF
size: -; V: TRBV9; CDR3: CASSVVSTGQPQHF
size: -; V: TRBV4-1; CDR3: CASSQDVLAGGEQFF
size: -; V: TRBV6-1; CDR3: CASKKAGAPYNEQFF
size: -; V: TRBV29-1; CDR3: CSLRDTPNTEAFF
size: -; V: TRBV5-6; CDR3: CASSLVRDRVINGYTF
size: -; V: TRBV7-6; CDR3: CASSLEYRVVAGGSTDTQYF
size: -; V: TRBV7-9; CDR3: CASSPWDRAYGYTF
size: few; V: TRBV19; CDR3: CASSIRDSRGYTF
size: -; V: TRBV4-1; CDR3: CASSQDPLGGGSYNEQFF
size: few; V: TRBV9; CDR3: CASSAQDRYRGETQYF
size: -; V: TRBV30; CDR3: CAWSLTGMNTEAFF
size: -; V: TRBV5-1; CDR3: CASSDQGSVGNEQFF
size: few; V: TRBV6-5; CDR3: CASSYSGLAVQETQYF
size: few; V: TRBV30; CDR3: CASTLAGASYEQYF
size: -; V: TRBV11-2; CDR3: CASSLELGARAGYTF
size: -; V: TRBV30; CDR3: CAWTNTGFGNTIYF
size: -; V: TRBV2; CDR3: CASSLGLAGYNEQFF
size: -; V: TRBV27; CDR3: CASTPWAGTRTEAFF
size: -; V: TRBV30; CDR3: CAWMLGGESKYEQYF
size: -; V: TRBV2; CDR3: CASSEAPVYGYTF
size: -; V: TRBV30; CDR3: CAWSDGSYEQYF
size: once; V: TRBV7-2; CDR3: CASSRQYYSYEQYF
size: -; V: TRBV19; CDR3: CASSIGTGENQPQHF
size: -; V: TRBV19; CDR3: CASSISAGVGNTIYF